The present T cell receptor beta chain was sequenced within a study of blood T cell repertoires in COVID-19. Repertoires were generated with immunoSEQ multiplex PCR, while TCRdb's copy carries only in-frame clones and drops some. The repertoire holds roughly 250,000 clones, with approximately 88% as singletons. With regard to this clone: Other DNA variants within this sample encode the same CDR3.

The CDR3 is 14 residues long. Germline V gives CDR1 SEHNR, CDR2 FQNEAQ (reference sequence). Trimming left V 1 base short and J 0 bases short, with 4 bases between. This rearrangement joins TRBV7-9 to TRBJ1-3; no firm D call. What was sequenced was PBMCs or T cells enriched from blood (not recorded which). This TCR derives from a woman aged 40 to 50 who had been exposed to COVID-19. The CDR3 DNA reads TGTGCCAGCAGCTTAGGACTCTCTGGAAACACCATATATTTT. Its translation: CASSLGLSGNTIYF. Using reference TRBV7-9 and TRBJ1-3 for the parts outside the CDR3, the full variable domain is DTGVSQNPRHKITKRGQNVTFRCDPISEHNRLYWYRQTLGQGPEFLTYFQNEAQLEKSRLLSDRFSAERPKGSFSTLEIQRTEQGDSAMYLCASSLGLSGNTIYFGEGSWLTVV.